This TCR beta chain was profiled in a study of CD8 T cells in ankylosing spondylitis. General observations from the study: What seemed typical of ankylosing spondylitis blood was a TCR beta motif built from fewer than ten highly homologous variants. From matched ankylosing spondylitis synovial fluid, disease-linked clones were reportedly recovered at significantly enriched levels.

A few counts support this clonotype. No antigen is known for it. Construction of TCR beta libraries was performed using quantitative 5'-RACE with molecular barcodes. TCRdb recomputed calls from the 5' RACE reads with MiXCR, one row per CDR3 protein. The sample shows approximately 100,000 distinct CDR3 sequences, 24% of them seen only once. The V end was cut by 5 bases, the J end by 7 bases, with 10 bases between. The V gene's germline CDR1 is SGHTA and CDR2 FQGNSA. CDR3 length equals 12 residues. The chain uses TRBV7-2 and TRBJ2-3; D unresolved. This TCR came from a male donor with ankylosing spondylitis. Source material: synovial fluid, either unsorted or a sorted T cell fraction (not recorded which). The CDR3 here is CASSLLRHTQYF. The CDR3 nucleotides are TGTGCCAGCAGCCTTCTAAGACATACGCAGTATTTT.